What follows describes a single T cell receptor (beta chain). No antigen is known for it. The authors extracted RNA and reverse transcribed it into cDNA as the sequencing template. Sequenced by immunoSEQ multiplex PCR; TCRdb stores in-frame clones only, minus some. The table records a few hundred thousand clones, more than 55% of them present only once. From PBMCs, CD4+ and CD8+ T cells were sorted. The data are from a study of CD8+ T cells in alopecia areata. Whole-study results and caveats: Higher clonality than in normal scalp was seen in lesional scalp, especially alopecia totalis/universalis. The study found TCR sharing across patients less clear than in mice, possibly for HLA reasons.

The CDR3 sequence is 12 residues long. Germline lookup yields CDR1 MGHDK and CDR2 SYGVNS. V was clipped by 6 bases and J by 5 bases; unmatched bases: 1. Input material: CD8+ T cells sorted from blood. V and J are TRBV25-1 and TRBJ2-1, with TRBD1 identical over 7 bases. The TCR comes from a human donor in good health. CDR3 sequence reads: CASSQGDNEQFF. The CDR3 nucleotides are TGTGCCAGCAGCCAGGGGGACAATGAGCAGTTCTTC.